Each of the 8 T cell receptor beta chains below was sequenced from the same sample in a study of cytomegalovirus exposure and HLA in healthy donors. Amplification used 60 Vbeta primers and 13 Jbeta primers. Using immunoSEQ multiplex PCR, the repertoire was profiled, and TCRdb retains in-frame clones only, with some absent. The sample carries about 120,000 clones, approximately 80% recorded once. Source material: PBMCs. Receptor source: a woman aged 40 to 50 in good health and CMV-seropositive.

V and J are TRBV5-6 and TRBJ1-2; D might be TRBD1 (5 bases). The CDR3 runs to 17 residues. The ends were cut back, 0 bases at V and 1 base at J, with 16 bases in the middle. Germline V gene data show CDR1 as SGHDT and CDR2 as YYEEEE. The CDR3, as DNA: TGTGCCAGCAGCTTGGCCATAAGTACAGGAGATAACTATGGCTACACCTTC. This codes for CASSLAISTGDNYGYTF.

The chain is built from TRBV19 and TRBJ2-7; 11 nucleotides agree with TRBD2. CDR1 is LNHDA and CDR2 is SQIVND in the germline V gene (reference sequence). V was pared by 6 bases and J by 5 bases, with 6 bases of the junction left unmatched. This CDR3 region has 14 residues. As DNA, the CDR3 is TGTGCCAGTAGGCAGACTAGCGGGGTTGACGAGCAGTACTTC. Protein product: CASRQTSGVDEQYF. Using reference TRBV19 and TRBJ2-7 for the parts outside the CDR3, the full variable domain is DGGITQSPKYLFRKEGQNVTLSCEQNLNHDAMYWYRQDPGQGLRLIYYSQIVNDFQKGDIAEGYSVSREKKESFPLTVTSAQKNPTAFYLCASRQTSGVDEQYFGPGTRLTVT.

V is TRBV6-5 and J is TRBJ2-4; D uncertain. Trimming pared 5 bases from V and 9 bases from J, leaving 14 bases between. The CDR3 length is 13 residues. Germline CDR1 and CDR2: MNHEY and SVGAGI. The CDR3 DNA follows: TGTGCCAGCAGTCCTCTAGGTAGTGGCATTCAGTACTTC. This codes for CASSPLGSGIQYF.

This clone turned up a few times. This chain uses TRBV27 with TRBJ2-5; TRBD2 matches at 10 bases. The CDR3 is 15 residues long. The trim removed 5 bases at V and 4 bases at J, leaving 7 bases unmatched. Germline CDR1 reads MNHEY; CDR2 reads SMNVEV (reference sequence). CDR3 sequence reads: CASSPPGLARETQYF. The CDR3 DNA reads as TGTGCCAGCAGTCCCCCGGGACTAGCGAGAGAGACCCAGTACTTC.

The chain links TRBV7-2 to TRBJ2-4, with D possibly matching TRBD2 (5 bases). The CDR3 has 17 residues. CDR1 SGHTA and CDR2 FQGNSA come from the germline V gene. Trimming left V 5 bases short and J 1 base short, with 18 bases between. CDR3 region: CASSLPREIRAKNIQYF. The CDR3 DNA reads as TGTGCCAGCAGCCTCCCTAGGGAGATTCGGGCCAAAAACATTCAGTACTTC.

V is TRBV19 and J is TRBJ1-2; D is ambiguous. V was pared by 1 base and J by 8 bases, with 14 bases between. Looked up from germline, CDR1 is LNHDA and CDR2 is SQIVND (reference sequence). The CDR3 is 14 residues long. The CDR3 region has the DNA TGTGCCAGTAGTATAGGTAGAGGCCCTAGAGGCTACACCTTC. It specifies CASSIGRGPRGYTF.

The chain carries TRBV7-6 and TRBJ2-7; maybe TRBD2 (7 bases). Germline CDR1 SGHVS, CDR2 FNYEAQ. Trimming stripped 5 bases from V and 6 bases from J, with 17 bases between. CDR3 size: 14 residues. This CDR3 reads CASSLGRGGSEQYF. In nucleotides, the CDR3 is TGTGCCAGCAGCCTCGGTAGGGGGGGTTCCGAGCAGTACTTC.

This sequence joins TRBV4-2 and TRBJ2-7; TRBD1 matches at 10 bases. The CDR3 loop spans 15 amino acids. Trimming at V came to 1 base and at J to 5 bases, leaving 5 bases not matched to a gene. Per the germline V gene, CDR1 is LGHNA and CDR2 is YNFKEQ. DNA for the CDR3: TGTGCCAGCAGCCAAGGCGGGACAGGGGCTAACGAGCAGTACTTC. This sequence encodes CASSQGGTGANEQYF.